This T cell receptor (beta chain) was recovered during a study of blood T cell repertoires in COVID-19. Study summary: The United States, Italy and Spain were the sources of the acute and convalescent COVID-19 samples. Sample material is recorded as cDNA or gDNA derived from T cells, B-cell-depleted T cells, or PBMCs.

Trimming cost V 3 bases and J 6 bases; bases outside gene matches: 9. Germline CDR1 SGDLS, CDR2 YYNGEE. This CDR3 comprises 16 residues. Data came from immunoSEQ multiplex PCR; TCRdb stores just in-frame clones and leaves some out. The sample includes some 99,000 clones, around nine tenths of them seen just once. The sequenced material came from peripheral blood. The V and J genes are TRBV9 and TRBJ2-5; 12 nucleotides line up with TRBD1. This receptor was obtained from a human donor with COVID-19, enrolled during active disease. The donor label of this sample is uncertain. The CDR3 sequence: CASSGKGGQGAKTQYF. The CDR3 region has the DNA TGTGCCAGCAGCGGGAAGGGGGGACAGGGGGCGAAGACCCAGTACTTC.